This T cell receptor beta chain was identified during a study of CD8 T cells in Susac syndrome. On the study more broadly: Patients with Susac syndrome were therapy-naive, on corticosteroids, or on intravenous immunoglobulin alone at blood draw.

Germline V gene sequence: CDR1 DFQATT, CDR2 SNEGSKA (reference sequence). The V end lost 4 bases, the J end lost 3 bases, and 10 bases lay between the germline ends. The length of the CDR3 is 13 residues. cDNA came from approximately 0.5 to 1 ug RNA primed by random hexamers. MiXCR was run by TCRdb on the immunoSEQ multiplex PCR reads, yielding one entry per CDR3 protein. The table lists roughly 160,000 distinct CDR3 sequences, approximately 95% of them singletons. What was sequenced was CD4+ T cells from PBMCs. The rearrangement joins TRBV20-1 to TRBJ2-1, with D possibly being TRBD1 (5 bases). This receptor was identified in a human donor with Susac syndrome. This chain's CDR3 is CSANRMIYNEQFF. The CDR3 bases are TGCAGTGCTAACAGGATGATCTACAATGAGCAGTTCTTC.